This is a list of T cell receptor beta chains from one sample in a study of T-cell memory formation after mild COVID-19. MiXCR, run by TCRdb on the 5' RACE reads, gives a single entry per CDR3 protein. The table shows a few hundred thousand distinct CDR3 sequences, with less than 20% occurring only once. The material sequenced was PBMCs or a T cell subset sorted from them (not recorded which). The receptors were sampled from a man younger than 35 who had mild COVID-19 (a few samples of this study predate the infection). Cell type and time point are not known. Both conserved end residues are part of each CDR3. The order of the fields is J gene, V gene, clone size, D gene, CDR3 protein, CDR3 DNA. D genes are given only for firm matches. Rows give clone size only sometimes, using once, few, many, or a class for an expanded clone.

J gene: TRBJ1-3; V gene: TRBV12-3/TRBV12-4; clone size: -; D gene: -; CDR3 protein: CASSLAAGSGNTIYF; CDR3 DNA: TGTGCCAGCAGTTTAGCGGCGGGCTCTGGAAACACCATATATTTT
J gene: TRBJ2-5; V gene: TRBV5-1; clone size: -; D gene: -; CDR3 protein: CASSLVWEQETQYF; CDR3 DNA: TGCGCCAGCAGCTTGGTGTGGGAACAAGAGACCCAGTACTTC
J gene: TRBJ2-2; V gene: TRBV6-5; clone size: -; D gene: -; CDR3 protein: CASHGGYGGELFF; CDR3 DNA: TGTGCCAGCCACGGGGGTTACGGCGGGGAGCTGTTTTTT
J gene: TRBJ2-7; V gene: TRBV10-3; clone size: few; D gene: -; CDR3 protein: CAITGHISYEQYF; CDR3 DNA: TGTGCCATCACAGGGCACATCTCCTACGAGCAGTACTTC
J gene: TRBJ1-2; V gene: TRBV7-9; clone size: -; D gene: -; CDR3 protein: CASSSNSANYGYTF; CDR3 DNA: TGTGCCAGCAGCTCTAACAGCGCTAACTATGGCTACACCTTC
J gene: TRBJ2-3; V gene: TRBV5-1; clone size: many; D gene: -; CDR3 protein: CASGNVEDGGLTDTQYF; CDR3 DNA: TGCGCCAGCGGGAATGTCGAGGACGGGGGGCTTACAGATACGCAGTATTTT
J gene: TRBJ1-1; V gene: TRBV20-1; clone size: few; D gene: -; CDR3 protein: CSAPNAEAFF; CDR3 DNA: TGCAGTGCCCCCAACGCTGAAGCTTTCTTT
J gene: TRBJ2-6; V gene: TRBV9; clone size: few; D gene: -; CDR3 protein: CASSRMATTGANVLTF; CDR3 DNA: TGTGCCAGCAGCAGGATGGCGACCACTGGGGCCAACGTCCTGACTTTC
J gene: TRBJ2-5; V gene: TRBV7-3; clone size: -; D gene: -; CDR3 protein: CASSPGAGAETQYF; CDR3 DNA: TGTGCCAGCAGCCCAGGGGCCGGGGCAGAGACCCAGTACTTC
J gene: TRBJ2-5; V gene: TRBV18; clone size: -; D gene: TRBD1; CDR3 protein: CASSGQEETQYF; CDR3 DNA: TGTGCCAGCTCAGGACAGGAAGAGACCCAGTACTTC
J gene: TRBJ2-5; V gene: TRBV7-2; clone size: -; D gene: -; CDR3 protein: CASSVGGWETQYF; CDR3 DNA: TGTGCCAGCAGCGTAGGTGGTTGGGAGACCCAGTACTTC
J gene: TRBJ2-2; V gene: TRBV9; clone size: few; D gene: -; CDR3 protein: CASSVEDSRRELFF; CDR3 DNA: TGTGCCAGCAGCGTAGAGGACTCCCGACGGGAGCTGTTTTTT
J gene: TRBJ1-2; V gene: TRBV29-1; clone size: -; D gene: -; CDR3 protein: CSVEARQEHGYTF; CDR3 DNA: TGCAGCGTTGAGGCCCGACAGGAACATGGCTACACCTTC
J gene: TRBJ2-5; V gene: TRBV6-2/TRBV6-3; clone size: -; D gene: -; CDR3 protein: CASSPPGTHQETQYF; CDR3 DNA: TGTGCCAGCAGCCCCCCCGGGACACACCAAGAGACCCAGTACTTC
J gene: TRBJ2-1; V gene: TRBV7-6; clone size: -; D gene: -; CDR3 protein: CASSRTRKAERNNEQFF; CDR3 DNA: TGTGCCAGCAGCCGCACCCGGAAAGCCGAACGTAACAATGAGCAGTTCTTC
J gene: TRBJ2-5; V gene: TRBV6-5; clone size: -; D gene: -; CDR3 protein: CASSRTRLGETQYF; CDR3 DNA: TGTGCCAGCAGTCGGACCCGGTTGGGGGAGACCCAGTACTTC
J gene: TRBJ2-1; V gene: TRBV5-1; clone size: many; D gene: -; CDR3 protein: CASSSGSSYNEQFF; CDR3 DNA: TGTGCCAGCAGCTCGGGGAGCTCCTACAATGAGCAGTTCTTC
J gene: TRBJ2-1; V gene: TRBV18; clone size: few; D gene: TRBD1; CDR3 protein: CASSRGTGSAEQFF; CDR3 DNA: TGTGCCAGCTCACGGGGGACAGGGTCGGCTGAGCAGTTCTTC
J gene: TRBJ2-2; V gene: TRBV24-1; clone size: -; D gene: TRBD1; CDR3 protein: CATSTTGTRGNTGELFF; CDR3 DNA: TGTGCCACCTCAACGACAGGGACCAGGGGGAACACCGGGGAGCTGTTTTTT
J gene: TRBJ1-2; V gene: TRBV5-5; clone size: few; D gene: TRBD1; CDR3 protein: CASSYRDSTYGYTF; CDR3 DNA: TGTGCCAGCAGCTACCGGGACAGCACCTATGGCTACACCTTC
J gene: TRBJ2-3; V gene: TRBV18; clone size: few; D gene: TRBD2; CDR3 protein: CASSPPTSGGTQYF; CDR3 DNA: TGTGCCAGCTCACCACCGACTAGCGGGGGCACGCAGTATTTT
J gene: TRBJ1-6; V gene: TRBV14; clone size: -; D gene: -; CDR3 protein: CASSQQENNSPLHF; CDR3 DNA: TGTGCCAGCAGCCAACAGGAAAACAATTCACCCCTCCACTTT
J gene: TRBJ2-1; V gene: TRBV7-2; clone size: -; D gene: -; CDR3 protein: CASSYSSLAIQNEQFF; CDR3 DNA: TGTGCCAGCAGTTATAGCTCCCTAGCAATACAGAATGAGCAGTTCTTC
J gene: TRBJ2-1; V gene: TRBV4-3; clone size: many; D gene: TRBD1; CDR3 protein: CASSQDRGYGREQFF; CDR3 DNA: TGCGCCAGCAGCCAGGACAGGGGGTATGGACGTGAGCAGTTCTTC
J gene: TRBJ1-2; V gene: TRBV20-1; clone size: few; D gene: -; CDR3 protein: CSALPDYGYTF; CDR3 DNA: TGCAGTGCCCTCCCGGACTATGGCTACACCTTC
J gene: TRBJ2-2; V gene: TRBV7-9; clone size: -; D gene: -; CDR3 protein: CASSLEVGSGTGELFF; CDR3 DNA: TGTGCCAGCAGCTTAGAAGTTGGCTCGGGCACCGGGGAGCTGTTTTTT
J gene: TRBJ2-3; V gene: TRBV29-1; clone size: few; D gene: -; CDR3 protein: CSVYLTQWADTQYF; CDR3 DNA: TGCAGCGTGTACCTGACCCAGTGGGCAGATACGCAGTATTTT
J gene: TRBJ1-1; V gene: TRBV7-9; clone size: few; D gene: -; CDR3 protein: CASSLWQKEAFF; CDR3 DNA: TGTGCCAGCAGCTTGTGGCAGAAGGAAGCTTTCTTT
J gene: TRBJ2-5; V gene: TRBV15; clone size: few; D gene: -; CDR3 protein: CATSTTVGGRETQYF; CDR3 DNA: TGTGCCACCAGCACGACAGTAGGGGGGAGAGAGACCCAGTACTTC
J gene: TRBJ2-7; V gene: TRBV4-1; clone size: -; D gene: -; CDR3 protein: CASSRDSRREQYF; CDR3 DNA: TGCGCCAGCAGCCGGGACTCCCGTCGCGAGCAGTACTTC
J gene: TRBJ2-1; V gene: TRBV18; clone size: many; D gene: -; CDR3 protein: CASSPQASYNEQFF; CDR3 DNA: TGTGCCAGCTCACCACAGGCCTCCTACAATGAGCAGTTCTTC
J gene: TRBJ2-3; V gene: TRBV19; clone size: -; D gene: -; CDR3 protein: CASSWSSSTDTQYF; CDR3 DNA: TGTGCCAGTAGTTGGTCATCTAGCACAGATACGCAGTATTTT
J gene: TRBJ1-1; V gene: TRBV29-1; clone size: few; D gene: -; CDR3 protein: CSAGGWDTEAFF; CDR3 DNA: TGCAGCGCTGGGGGCTGGGACACTGAAGCTTTCTTT
J gene: TRBJ1-6; V gene: TRBV15; clone size: -; D gene: -; CDR3 protein: CATSRDRVRDWGHSPLHF; CDR3 DNA: TGTGCCACCAGCAGAGATCGCGTACGGGACTGGGGACATTCACCCCTCCACTTT
J gene: TRBJ2-1; V gene: TRBV11-3; clone size: many; D gene: -; CDR3 protein: CASSPSGWNEQFF; CDR3 DNA: TGTGCCAGCAGCCCCTCCGGGTGGAATGAGCAGTTCTTC
J gene: TRBJ1-6; V gene: TRBV7-2; clone size: -; D gene: -; CDR3 protein: CASRPGNSPLHF; CDR3 DNA: TGTGCCAGCAGGCCAGGGAATTCACCCCTCCACTTT
J gene: TRBJ2-2; V gene: TRBV24-1; clone size: few; D gene: TRBD2; CDR3 protein: CATSDTSGANTGELFF; CDR3 DNA: TGTGCCACCAGTGACACTAGCGGGGCTAACACCGGGGAGCTGTTTTTT
J gene: TRBJ2-5; V gene: TRBV20-1; clone size: few; D gene: TRBD1; CDR3 protein: CSARDWTGETQYF; CDR3 DNA: TGCAGTGCTAGAGACTGGACAGGCGAGACCCAGTACTTC
J gene: TRBJ1-2; V gene: TRBV6-6; clone size: many; D gene: -; CDR3 protein: CASSPNYGYTF; CDR3 DNA: TGTGCCAGCAGTCCAAACTATGGCTACACCTTC
J gene: TRBJ2-2; V gene: TRBV2; clone size: few; D gene: -; CDR3 protein: CASRLFVNTGELFF; CDR3 DNA: TGTGCCAGCAGATTGTTCGTGAACACCGGGGAGCTGTTTTTT
J gene: TRBJ2-1; V gene: TRBV9; clone size: -; D gene: -; CDR3 protein: CASSVGGSPGNEQFF; CDR3 DNA: TGTGCCAGCAGCGTAGGGGGTAGCCCAGGCAATGAGCAGTTCTTC
J gene: TRBJ1-1; V gene: TRBV10-3; clone size: few; D gene: -; CDR3 protein: CATGGRYYGNTEAFF; CDR3 DNA: TGTGCCACCGGGGGAAGATACTACGGGAACACTGAAGCTTTCTTT
J gene: TRBJ1-4; V gene: TRBV6-5; clone size: few; D gene: -; CDR3 protein: CASSYDGNEKLFF; CDR3 DNA: TGTGCCAGCAGTTACGATGGTAATGAAAAACTGTTTTTT
J gene: TRBJ2-7; V gene: TRBV12-3/TRBV12-4; clone size: few; D gene: -; CDR3 protein: CASSLAPDSEQYF; CDR3 DNA: TGTGCCAGCAGTTTAGCCCCTGACAGCGAGCAGTACTTC
J gene: TRBJ1-1; V gene: TRBV6-5; clone size: many; D gene: -; CDR3 protein: CASTPGGRDTEAFF; CDR3 DNA: TGTGCCAGCACCCCGGGTGGCCGAGACACTGAAGCTTTCTTT
J gene: TRBJ1-1; V gene: TRBV12-3/TRBV12-4; clone size: -; D gene: TRBD1; CDR3 protein: CASSLGQGAGTEAFF; CDR3 DNA: TGTGCCAGCAGTTTGGGACAGGGAGCTGGCACTGAAGCTTTCTTT
J gene: TRBJ2-1; V gene: TRBV3-1; clone size: few; D gene: TRBD2; CDR3 protein: CASSQDRGLAGANEQFF; CDR3 DNA: TGTGCCAGCAGCCAAGATCGGGGACTAGCGGGAGCAAATGAGCAGTTCTTC
J gene: TRBJ1-1; V gene: TRBV18; clone size: -; D gene: TRBD1; CDR3 protein: CASSSTGRDTEAFF; CDR3 DNA: TGTGCCAGCTCATCGACAGGGAGGGACACTGAAGCTTTCTTT
J gene: TRBJ2-5; V gene: TRBV5-6; clone size: -; D gene: -; CDR3 protein: CASSLPTRETQYF; CDR3 DNA: TGTGCCAGCAGCCTCCCGACCAGAGAGACCCAGTACTTC
J gene: TRBJ1-2; V gene: TRBV27; clone size: few; D gene: TRBD1; CDR3 protein: CASSTQTGGFFYGYTF; CDR3 DNA: TGTGCCAGCAGTACACAAACAGGGGGTTTTTTCTATGGCTACACCTTC
J gene: TRBJ2-3; V gene: TRBV2; clone size: few; D gene: -; CDR3 protein: CASSDGWVRPDTQYF; CDR3 DNA: TGTGCCAGCAGTGATGGTTGGGTTCGCCCAGATACGCAGTATTTT
J gene: TRBJ2-2; V gene: TRBV6-1; clone size: few; D gene: TRBD1; CDR3 protein: CASTRTGGGTGELFF; CDR3 DNA: TGTGCCAGCACCAGGACAGGGGGCGGAACCGGGGAGCTGTTTTTT
J gene: TRBJ2-3; V gene: TRBV27; clone size: -; D gene: -; CDR3 protein: CASSWGGGTDTQYF; CDR3 DNA: TGTGCCAGCAGTTGGGGCGGGGGCACAGATACGCAGTATTTT
J gene: TRBJ1-1; V gene: TRBV7-2; clone size: -; D gene: -; CDR3 protein: CASSQGPLNTEAFF; CDR3 DNA: TGTGCCAGCAGCCAAGGACCGCTGAACACTGAAGCTTTCTTT